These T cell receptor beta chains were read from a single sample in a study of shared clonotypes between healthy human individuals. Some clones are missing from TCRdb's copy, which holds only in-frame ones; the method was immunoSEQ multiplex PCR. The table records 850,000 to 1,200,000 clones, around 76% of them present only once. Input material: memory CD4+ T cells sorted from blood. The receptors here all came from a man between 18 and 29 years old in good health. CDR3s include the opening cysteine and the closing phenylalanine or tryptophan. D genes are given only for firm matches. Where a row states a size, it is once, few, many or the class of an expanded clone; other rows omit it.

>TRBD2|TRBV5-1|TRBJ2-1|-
TGCGCCAGCAGCCCCGGACTAGCGGGGGCGGTCGATGAGCAGTTCTTC
CASSPGLAGAVDEQFF
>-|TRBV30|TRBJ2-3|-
TGTGCCTGGACCACCGGCGGGGAAGATACGCAGTATTTT
CAWTTGGEDTQYF
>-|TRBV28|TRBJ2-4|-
TGTGCCAGCAGTTTGCGGTCGGACAAAAACATTCAGTACTTC
CASSLRSDKNIQYF
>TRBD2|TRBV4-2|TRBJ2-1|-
TGTGCCAGCAGCCAAGAGCTTGCCAGCGGGGGGGGAAATGAGCAGTTCTTC
CASSQELASGGGNEQFF
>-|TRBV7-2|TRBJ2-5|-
TGTGCCAGCAGCTTAGGGAGAGGACGCGCCCGCCAAGAGACCCAGTACTTC
CASSLGRGRARQETQYF
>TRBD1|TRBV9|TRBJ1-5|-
TGTGCCAGCAGCGTAGGAGTAGGGGGCGGCAATCAGCCCCAGCATTTT
CASSVGVGGGNQPQHF
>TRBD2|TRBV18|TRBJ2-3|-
TGTGCCAGCTCACCAAGAGCGGGGGAGACAGATACGCAGTATTTT
CASSPRAGETDTQYF
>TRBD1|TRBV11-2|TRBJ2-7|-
TGTGCCAGCAGCCGTCCCGGACAGGAGTCCTACGAGCAGTACTTC
CASSRPGQESYEQYF
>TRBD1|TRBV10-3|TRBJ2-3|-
TGTGCCATCAGTGACCGGACAGGGAGGAGCACAGATACGCAGTATTTT
CAISDRTGRSTDTQYF
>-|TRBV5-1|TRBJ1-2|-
TGCGCCAGCAGCTTGACGCCCGGGACCTTCTATGGCTACACCTTC
CASSLTPGTFYGYTF
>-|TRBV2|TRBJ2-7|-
TGTGCCAGCAGTGAAGGAACTGGGGTCGAGCAGTACTTC
CASSEGTGVEQYF
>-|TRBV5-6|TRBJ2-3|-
TGTGCCAGCAGCACAATCCGTGCGGACAGAGGTGCAGATACGCAGTATTTT
CASSTIRADRGADTQYF
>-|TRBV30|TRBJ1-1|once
TGTGCCTGGGGACAGAGAAACACTGAAGCTTTCTTT
CAWGQRNTEAFF
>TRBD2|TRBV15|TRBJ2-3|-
TGTGCCACCAGCAGAACTAGCGGCATCACAGATACGCAGTATTTT
CATSRTSGITDTQYF
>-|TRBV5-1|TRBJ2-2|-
TGCGCCAGCAGCTTGAGTACTAGCACCGGGGAGCTGTTTTTT
CASSLSTSTGELFF
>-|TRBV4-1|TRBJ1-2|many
TGCGCCAGCAGCCAAGATCTTGCGGAGGGGCCTTATGGCTACACCTTC
CASSQDLAEGPYGYTF
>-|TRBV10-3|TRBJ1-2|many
TGTGCCATCATGCAGGGACCTGATGGCTACACCTTC
CAIMQGPDGYTF
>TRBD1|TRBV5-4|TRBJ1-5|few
TGTGCCAGCAGCCCCGACAGGGGGCGAAGTCAGCCCCAGCATTTT
CASSPDRGRSQPQHF
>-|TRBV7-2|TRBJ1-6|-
TGTGCCAGCAGCTTAAGGAGGTACAGGGTTGAACCCCTCCACTTT
CASSLRRYRVEPLHF
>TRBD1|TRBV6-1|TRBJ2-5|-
TGTGCCAGCAGTGCGACAGGGGGCAGGAGCCAAGAGACCCAGTACTTC
CASSATGGRSQETQYF
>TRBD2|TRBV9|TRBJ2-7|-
TGTGCCAGCAGCAGGACTAGCGCCAACTCCTACGAGCAGTACTTC
CASSRTSANSYEQYF
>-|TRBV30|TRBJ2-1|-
TGTGCCTGGAGTATAGGGGCTCCTAATGAGCAGTTCTTC
CAWSIGAPNEQFF
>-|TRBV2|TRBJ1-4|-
TGTGCCAGCAGTCAGGGAGAGAATGAAAAACTGTTTTTT
CASSQGENEKLFF
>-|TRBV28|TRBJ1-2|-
TGTGCCAGCAGTTTAGCGGGGGTTGGGGCCGACAGTTCTAACTATGGCTACACCTTC
CASSLAGVGADSSNYGYTF
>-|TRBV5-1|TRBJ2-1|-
TGCGCCAGCAGCGAGGCTTACGACGATGAGCAGTTCTTC
CASSEAYDDEQFF
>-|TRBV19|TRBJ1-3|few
TGTGCCAGCAACAGGGAATACTCTGGAAACACCATATATTTT
CASNREYSGNTIYF
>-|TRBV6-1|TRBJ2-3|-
TGTGCCAGCAGGAGACAGAGCGCAGATACGCAGTATTTT
CASRRQSADTQYF
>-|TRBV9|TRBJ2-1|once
TGTGCCAGCAGCGAGGTGGAGGGGCGCGGTGAGCAGTTCTTC
CASSEVEGRGEQFF
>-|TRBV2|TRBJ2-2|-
TGTGCCAGCAGTGAAAGGCTAGTTGGTACCGGGGAGCTGTTTTTT
CASSERLVGTGELFF
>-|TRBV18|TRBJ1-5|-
TGTGCCAGCTCACACGGGGGCAATCAGCCCCAGCATTTT
CASSHGGNQPQHF
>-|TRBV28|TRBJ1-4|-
TGTGCCAGCGTGAGAGACGGAACTCGAACGGAAAAACTGTTTTTT
CASVRDGTRTEKLFF
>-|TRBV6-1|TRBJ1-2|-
TGTGCCAGCCGGGTTAACTATGGCTACACCTTC
CASRVNYGYTF
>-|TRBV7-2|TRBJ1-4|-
TGTGCCAGCAGCTTATGGGGTGAAAAACTGTTTTTT
CASSLWGEKLFF
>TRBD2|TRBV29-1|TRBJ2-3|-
TGCAGCGCCTTGGGGGGGACCTATAGCACAGATACGCAGTATTTT
CSALGGTYSTDTQYF
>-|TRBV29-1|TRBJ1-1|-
TGCAGCGCTAAGAACACTGAAGCTTTCTTT
CSAKNTEAFF
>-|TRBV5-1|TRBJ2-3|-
TGCGCCAGCAGCTTGTCATCCACAGATACGCAGTATTTT
CASSLSSTDTQYF
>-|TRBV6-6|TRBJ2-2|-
TGTGCCAGCAGACCAGGGGTTGCGAACACCGGGGAGCTGTTTTTT
CASRPGVANTGELFF
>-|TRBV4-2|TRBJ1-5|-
TGTGCCAGCAGCCAGCGGCAGGGAGGCGTTCAGCCCCAGCATTTT
CASSQRQGGVQPQHF
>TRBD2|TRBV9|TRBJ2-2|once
TGTGCCAGCAGCGGATGGGAGGGCAACACCGGGGAGCTGTTTTTT
CASSGWEGNTGELFF
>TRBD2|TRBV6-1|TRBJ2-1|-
TGTGCCAGCAGTGCCAGCGGGCGGGGGGGCAGAAATGAGCAGTTCTTC
CASSASGRGGRNEQFF
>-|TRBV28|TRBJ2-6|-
TGTGCCAGCAGCTTAACTAGTGGGGCCAACGTCCTGACTTTC
CASSLTSGANVLTF
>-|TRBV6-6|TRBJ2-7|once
TGTGCCAGCAGGGGGAGGGGGGCCACCTACGAGCAGTACTTC
CASRGRGATYEQYF
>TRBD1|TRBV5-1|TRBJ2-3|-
TGCGCCAGCAGCCTCCGGACAGGGCAGTCAGATACGCAGTATTTT
CASSLRTGQSDTQYF
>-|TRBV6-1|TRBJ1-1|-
TGTGCCAGCAGTGTCGGAGGGCCTGAAGCTTTCTTT
CASSVGGPEAFF
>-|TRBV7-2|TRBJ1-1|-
TGTGCCAGCAGTTCAAATTCCAGGGTTCTGAACACTGAAGCTTTCTTT
CASSSNSRVLNTEAFF
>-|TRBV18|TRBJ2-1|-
TGTGCCAGCTCACCAGGTAGCGGAAACAATGAGCAGTTCTTC
CASSPGSGNNEQFF
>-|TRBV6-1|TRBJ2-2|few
TGTGCCAGCAGTGAATTTAGGGTGGGCGGGGAGCTGTTTTTT
CASSEFRVGGELFF
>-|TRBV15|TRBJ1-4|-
TGTGCCACCAGCAGGGCGGGGGCAACTAATGAAAAACTGTTTTTT
CATSRAGATNEKLFF